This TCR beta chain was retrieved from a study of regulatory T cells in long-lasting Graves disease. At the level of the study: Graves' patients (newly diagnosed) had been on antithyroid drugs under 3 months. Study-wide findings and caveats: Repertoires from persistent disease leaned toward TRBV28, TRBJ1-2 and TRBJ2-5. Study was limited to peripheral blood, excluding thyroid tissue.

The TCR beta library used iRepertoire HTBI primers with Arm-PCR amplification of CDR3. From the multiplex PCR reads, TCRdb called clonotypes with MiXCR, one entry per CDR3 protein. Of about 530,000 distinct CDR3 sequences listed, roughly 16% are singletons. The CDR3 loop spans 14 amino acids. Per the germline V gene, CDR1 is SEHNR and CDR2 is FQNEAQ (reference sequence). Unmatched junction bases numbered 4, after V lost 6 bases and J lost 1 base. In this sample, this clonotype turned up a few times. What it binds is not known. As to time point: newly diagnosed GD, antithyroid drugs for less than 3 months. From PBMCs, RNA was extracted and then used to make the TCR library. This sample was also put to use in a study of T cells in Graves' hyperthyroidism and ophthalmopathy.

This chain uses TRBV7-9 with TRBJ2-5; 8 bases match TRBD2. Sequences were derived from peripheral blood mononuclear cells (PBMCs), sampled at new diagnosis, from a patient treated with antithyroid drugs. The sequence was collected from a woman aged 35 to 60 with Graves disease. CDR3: CASSWSGGQETQYF. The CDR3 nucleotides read TGTGCCAGCAGTTGGAGCGGGGGCCAAGAGACCCAGTACTTC.